This TCR beta chain was recorded in a study of CD8 T cells in ankylosing spondylitis. Broader study findings: Some of the motif variants had earlier been found in reactive arthritis patients' fluid and blood. Disease-linked clones reportedly showed significant enrichment in matched ankylosing spondylitis synovial fluid.

Generation of TCR beta libraries employed quantitative 5'-RACE incorporating molecular barcodes. TCRdb re-analysed the 5' RACE reads in MiXCR, keeping a single row per CDR3 protein. The sample has 250,000 to 350,000 distinct CDR3 sequences, roughly 20% seen once. The V end was cut by 2 bases, the J end by 3 bases, with 11 bases between. The CDR3 extends over 15 amino acids. Germline values: CDR1 MNHEY, CDR2 SVGEGT. This clonotype occurred a few times. Its target is unknown. This chain joins TRBV6-2 or TRBV6-3 and TRBJ1-5; D gene unclear. The sample consisted of blood, either unsorted or a sorted T cell fraction (not recorded which). This sequence originates from a female donor with ankylosing spondylitis or in good health (not recorded which). CDR3 loop: CASSYVRQFNQPQHF. CDR3 nucleotide sequence: TGTGCCAGCAGTTACGTCCGACAATTCAATCAGCCCCAGCATTTT.